Listed here is a single T cell receptor beta chain. The CDR3 runs 14 residues. Germline V gives CDR1 SGDLS, CDR2 YYNGEE. V shed 4 bases and J 8 bases; nucleotides not matched to a gene: 8. This entry is derived from a study of blood T cell repertoires in COVID-19. The wider study: Samples representing acute and convalescent COVID-19 were sourced from the United States, Italy and Spain. PBMCs, B-cell-depleted T cells, or T cells provided the cDNA or gDNA that made up the material.

Per the original methods: Estimation of nucleated cell counts was performed using reference gene primer amplification. Produced via immunoSEQ multiplex PCR; TCRdb's table is partial and in-frame only. Clonal size and the V and J genes are those of that table, whereas D and trimming came from the DNA. Of 240,000 or so clones listed, 70% to 90% are singletons. Sequencing used peripheral blood. The chain has TRBV9 and TRBJ1-2, with 10 bases that match TRBD1. The source is a woman in her 70s with active or convalescent COVID-19. The DNA of the CDR3 is TGTGCCAGCAGCCTTGACAGGGGGCCAACGGGCTACACCTTC. The encoded protein is CASSLDRGPTGYTF.